The 23 T cell receptor beta chains below all came from one sample that was sequenced in a study of T cell responses to AZD1222 COVID-19 vaccine. TCRdb keeps only in-frame clones here, not all; method: immunoSEQ multiplex PCR. Here the sample spans 95,000 to 150,000 clones, approximately 86% being singletons. The material sequenced was peripheral blood, taken on day 0 of AZD1222 vaccination. These receptors all stem from an adult in good health.

A word on this clone: The sample holds other DNA sequences that translate to the same CDR3. V usage is TRBV2 and J usage is TRBJ1-6, with D unresolved. V lost 3 bases and J lost 4, with 7 bases in between. The CDR3 spans 14 residues. From germline, CDR1 is SNHLY and CDR2 FYNNEI. As DNA, the CDR3 is TGTGCCAGCAGTGAGGCAGCGTATAATTCACCCCTCCACTTT. Translation gives CASSEAAYNSPLHF.

The chain is built from TRBV19 and TRBJ2-7; tentative D call: TRBD2 (5 bases). V dropped 0 bases and J dropped 3 bases, with 15 bases sitting between them. This CDR3 region has 16 residues. Germline CDR1 is LNHDA and CDR2 is SQIVND (reference sequence). The CDR3 coding sequence is TGTGCCAGTAGTATAGATCTTTCTTCCGGGAACTACGAGCAGTACTTC. Protein: CASSIDLSSGNYEQYF.

This chain links TRBV4-2 with TRBJ1-2; a possible D gene is TRBD1 (6 bases). CDR1 LGHNA and CDR2 YNFKEQ come from the germline V gene. This CDR3 contains 14 residues. V gave up 3 bases and J gave up 2 bases, with 10 bases separating them. CDR3 sequence reads: CASSHNQGNYGYTF. The CDR3 region has the DNA TGTGCCAGCAGCCACAATCAGGGGAACTATGGCTACACCTTC.

The chain is built from TRBV7-2 and TRBJ2-1; D gene ambiguous. Germline CDR1 SGHTA, CDR2 FQGNSA. The V gene lost 5 bases and the J gene lost 5 bases, with 13 bases spanning the gap. The CDR3 extends over 14 amino acids. CDR3 nucleotide sequence: TGTGCCAGCAGCGTAGTGGTGGCCAACAATGAGCAGTTCTTC. This sequence encodes CASSVVVANNEQFF.

V gene TRBV19 combines with J gene TRBJ1-5; no clear D gene. V dropped 4 bases and J dropped 4 bases, with 20 bases sitting between them. Germline V CDR1 and CDR2: LNHDA, SQIVND (reference sequence). This CDR3 is 17 amino acids long. The CDR3 DNA reads as TGTGCCAGTAGTACCCTCGGGTCCTCGAAGAAAAATCAGCCCCAGCATTTT. Encoded protein: CASSTLGSSKKNQPQHF.

The chain employs TRBV6-1 and TRBJ2-1; D might be TRBD2 (6 bases). CDR1 and CDR2 (germline): MNHNS, SASEGT. This CDR3 is 19 amino acids long. V shed 2 bases and J shed 0 bases, with 20 bases lying between them. The CDR3, as DNA: TGTGCCAGCAGTGAAAGAGGTGGGCGGGGTCCTAACTCCTACAATGAGCAGTTCTTC. Amino acid sequence: CASSERGGRGPNSYNEQFF.

The rearrangement joins TRBV6-5 to TRBJ1-2, with D possibly TRBD1 on 5 matching bases. The V end lost 6 bases, the J end lost 4 bases, and 12 bases lay between the germline ends. Germline loops: CDR1 MNHEY, CDR2 SVGAGI. This CDR3 has 13 residues. CDR3 DNA: TGTGCCAGCAGCCGGGGGACGGGCTATGGCTACACCTTC. Translation: CASSRGTGYGYTF.

This chain joins TRBV28 and TRBJ2-5, with TRBD2 matching 10 bases. Trimming removed 7 bases from V and 5 bases from J; junction bases left unmatched: 13. Germline CDR1 reads MDHEN; CDR2 reads SYDVKM. This CDR3 has 16 residues. The CDR3 sequence: CASTTVRAGGRETQYF. CDR3 nucleotide sequence: TGTGCCAGCACCACTGTCAGAGCGGGGGGGCGGGAGACCCAGTACTTC.

This sequence joins TRBV9 and TRBJ1-1; a weak D match, TRBD1 (5 bases). Deletions cut 0 bases from V and 0 bases from J, with 9 bases between. CDR3 length equals 15 residues. Germline V gene data show CDR1 as SGDLS and CDR2 as YYNGEE. The CDR3 region is CASSVGQFMNTEAFF. The DNA of the CDR3 is TGTGCCAGCAGCGTAGGACAGTTCATGAACACTGAAGCTTTCTTT.

The rearrangement links TRBV7-9 to TRBJ1-2; D uncertain. CDR1 SEHNR and CDR2 FQNEAQ come from the germline V gene (reference sequence). V was clipped by 9 bases and J by 4 bases, with 12 bases between them. This CDR3 is built from 12 residues. The CDR3 DNA reads TGTGCCAGTCTCGGGCAGTCCTATGGCTACACCTTC. This sequence encodes CASLGQSYGYTF.

The rearrangement links TRBV7-3 to TRBJ2-2, with 10 bases lining up with TRBD1. Germline V gene sequence: CDR1 SGHTA, CDR2 FQGTGA. The trim removed 6 bases at V and 7 bases at J, leaving 8 bases unmatched. The length of the CDR3 is 15 residues. The CDR3 nucleotides read TGTGCCAGCAGACAGACAGGGGGCGCGGTCGGGGAGCTGTTTTTT. Translated: CASRQTGGAVGELFF.

The genes are TRBV28 and TRBJ1-5, with TRBD1 identical over 9 bases. CDR1 and CDR2 (germline): MDHEN, SYDVKM. This CDR3 has 15 residues. Trimming took 2 bases from V and 3 from J; bases not matched to a gene: 2. The CDR3, as DNA: TGTGCCAGCAGTTTAGGGACAGGGTTCAATCAGCCCCAGCATTTT. Translated: CASSLGTGFNQPQHF.

The V gene is TRBV18, the J gene TRBJ2-7, with a weak D call TRBD1 (5 bases). V lost 0 bases, J lost 4 bases, and 7 bases lay in between. CDR3 length: 13 residues. Looked up from germline, CDR1 is KGHSH and CDR2 is LQKENI. This chain's CDR3 is CASSPPTVYEQYF. The CDR3 bases are TGTGCCAGCTCACCACCGACAGTATACGAGCAGTACTTC.

The chain recombines TRBV7-6 with TRBJ1-3; D remains ambiguous. This CDR3 comprises 15 residues. V dropped 5 bases and J dropped 5 bases, with 16 bases sitting between them. Looked up from germline, CDR1 is SGHVS and CDR2 is FNYEAQ. The CDR3 DNA is TGTGCCAGCAGCAAGGACCCCTCCGATAGAAACACCATATATTTT. The encoded protein is CASSKDPSDRNTIYF. The whole variable domain, remainder taken from reference TRBV7-6 and TRBJ1-3, is GAGVSQSPRYKVTKRGQDVALRCDPISGHVSLYWYRQALGQGPEFLTYFNYEAQQDKSGLPNDRFSAERPEGSISTLTIQRTEQRDSAMYRCASSKDPSDRNTIYFGEGSWLTVV.

CDR3 amino acids: CASSTVGTQPQHF. The CDR3 nucleotides read TGTGCCAGCAGTACGGTGGGAACTCAGCCCCAGCATTTT. The chain joins TRBV6-2 or TRBV6-3 to TRBJ1-5; the D is unclear. V lost 5 bases to trimming and J lost 6 bases, with 11 bases between them. Germline V gene sequence: CDR1 MNHEY, CDR2 SVGEGT. This CDR3 spans 13 amino acids.

The CDR3 DNA sequence: TGTGCCAGCAATAGCGACCGAAAGGGGGCCAACGTCCTGACTTTC. Translation: CASNSDRKGANVLTF. This chain links TRBV2 with TRBJ2-6; D is perhaps TRBD2 (5 bases). This CDR3 region has 15 residues. V was shortened by 7 bases and J by 4 bases, with 14 bases between the two germline ends. CDR1 and CDR2 (germline): SNHLY, FYNNEI.

This clone showed up just once. V is TRBV18 and J is TRBJ2-3; TRBD2 agrees at 7 bases. V was clipped by 3 bases and J by 2 bases; unmatched bases: 2. This CDR3 contains 14 residues. CDR1 and CDR2 from the germline V gene are KGHSH and LQKENI. CDR3 bases: TGTGCCAGCTCACCGGGACTAAACACAGATACGCAGTATTTT. Translation: CASSPGLNTDTQYF.

V gene TRBV7-8 combines with J gene TRBJ1-3; D gene uncertain. This CDR3 region has 14 residues. CDR1 is SGHVS, CDR2 FQNEAQ, per germline. V lost 1 base and J lost 1, with 5 bases in between. DNA of the CDR3: TGTGCCAGCAGCTTAGGGGTTTCTGGAAACACCATATATTTT. It codes for CASSLGVSGNTIYF.

The V gene is TRBV20-1, the J gene TRBJ2-1, with 10 bases identical to TRBD1. Germline V gene data show CDR1 as DFQATT and CDR2 as SNEGSKA (reference sequence). The CDR3 is 13 residues long. V trimming: 3 bases; J trimming: 6 bases; junction bases outside the gene matches: 2. CDR3 region: CSASWDRGNEQFF. The CDR3 DNA follows: TGCAGTGCTAGTTGGGACAGGGGCAATGAGCAGTTCTTC.

The V gene is TRBV19, the J gene TRBJ1-1, with D perhaps TRBD1 (6 bases). The germline V gene has CDR1 LNHDA and CDR2 SQIVND (reference sequence). Trimming shortened V by 4 bases and J by 5 bases, and 11 bases separated the two germline ends. The CDR3 extends over 13 amino acids. The CDR3 protein is CASSTKGGTEAFF. CDR3 sequence (DNA): TGTGCCAGTAGTACCAAAGGGGGGACTGAAGCTTTCTTT. The whole variable domain, filled in from reference TRBV19 and TRBJ1-1, reads DGGITQSPKYLFRKEGQNVTLSCEQNLNHDAMYWYRQDPGQGLRLIYYSQIVNDFQKGDIAEGYSVSREKKESFPLTVTSAQKNPTAFYLCASSTKGGTEAFFGQGTRLTVV.

This chain links TRBV11-2 with TRBJ1-1, with a weak D call TRBD1 (5 bases). The V end lost 5 bases, the J end lost 3 bases, and 13 bases lay between the germline ends. The CDR3 length is 14 residues. Germline V lookup: CDR1 SGHAT, CDR2 FQNNGV. The CDR3: CASSRGVDYTEAFF. DNA of the CDR3: TGTGCCAGCAGCCGAGGGGTTGATTACACTGAAGCTTTCTTT. Looking up the rest from reference TRBV11-2 and TRBJ1-1 gives the full variable domain: EAGVAQSPRYKIIEKRQSVAFWCNPISGHATLYWYQQILGQGPKLLIQFQNNGVVDDSQLPKDRFSAERLKGVDSTLKIQPAKLEDSAVYLCASSRGVDYTEAFFGQGTRLTVV.

The chain links TRBV6-2 or TRBV6-3 to TRBJ1-1; no definite D call. Per the germline V gene, CDR1 is MNHEY and CDR2 is SVGEGT. The CDR3 is 14 residues long. V shed 4 bases and J shed 6 bases, with 15 bases lying between them. The CDR3 is CASSFDVGGAEAFF. The CDR3, as DNA: TGTGCCAGCAGTTTCGACGTAGGCGGCGCTGAAGCTTTCTTT.

This chain joins TRBV18 and TRBJ2-1; the D is unclear. The CDR3 is 20 amino acids. The V end was cut by 2 bases, the J end by 1 base, with 24 bases between. Germline V gene data show CDR1 as KGHSH and CDR2 as LQKENI. The CDR3 nucleotides read TGTGCCAGCTCACCAAGTCGACGTCGTTTGGGTTCTGATTCCTACAATGAGCAGTTCTTC. This translates into CASSPSRRRLGSDSYNEQFF.